The 16 T cell receptor beta chains presented below share a single source sample, sequenced in a study of T cell responses to AZD1222 COVID-19 vaccine. Only in-frame clones appear in the TCRdb table, and some are missing; sequencing was by immunoSEQ multiplex PCR. The data show around 94,000 clones, with approximately 86% seen just once and 5% held by the top ten. This specimen consisted of peripheral blood, obtained on day 0 of AZD1222 vaccination. Receptors originate from an adult in good health.

This chain connects TRBV2 to TRBJ2-7; no clear D gene. CDR3 length: 13 residues. Germline V gene lookup returns CDR1 SNHLY and CDR2 FYNNEI. The V and J ends lost 4 bases and 1 base respectively, with 8 bases between them. The chain's CDR3 is CASSGEVSYEQYF. CDR3 nucleotide sequence: TGTGCCAGCAGTGGAGAGGTATCCTACGAGCAGTACTTC.

The chain carries TRBV2 and TRBJ1-1; no firm D call. V lost 4 bases, J lost 0 bases, and 9 bases lay in between. The CDR3 length is 14 residues. Germline CDR1 is SNHLY and CDR2 is FYNNEI. The CDR3, as DNA: TGTGCCAGCAGTGGGTACGGCTTGAACACTGAAGCTTTCTTT. This encodes CASSGYGLNTEAFF.

The chain is built from TRBV7-3 and TRBJ2-2; TRBD2 agrees at 8 bases. Germline CDR1 is SGHTA and CDR2 is FQGTGA. The CDR3 runs to 16 residues. The V segment lost 2 bases and the J segment 6 bases; nucleotides outside the gene matches: 8. The CDR3 loop reads CASSLQGGGLAGELFF. The CDR3 DNA is TGTGCCAGCAGCTTACAAGGCGGGGGGTTGGCCGGGGAGCTGTTTTTT.

The chain combines TRBV9 with TRBJ2-1; 8 bases match TRBD2. Germline CDR1 SGDLS, CDR2 YYNGEE. The CDR3 has 15 residues. Germline trimming cut 5 bases from V and 0 bases from J; bases unmatched to any gene: 4. The CDR3 nucleotides read TGTGCCAGCAGTTATCTAGCGGGCTCCTACAATGAGCAGTTCTTC. Translated, it gives CASSYLAGSYNEQFF.

The V gene is TRBV3-1 (or the pseudogene TRBV3-2), the J gene TRBJ1-5; weak D call: TRBD1 (5 bases). V lost 3 bases and J lost 6, with 15 bases in between. The germline CDR1 and CDR2 sequences are LGHDT and YNNKEL (reference sequence). CDR3 length: 15 amino acids. The CDR3, as DNA: TGTGCCAGCAGCCATTCCGGCAGGGATATTCAGCCCCAGCATTTT. Protein sequence: CASSHSGRDIQPQHF.

The chain recombines TRBV13 with TRBJ2-7; 10 positions agree with TRBD2. The V gene's germline CDR1 is PRHDT and CDR2 FYEKMQ (reference sequence). This CDR3 is 15 amino acids long. The trim removed 4 bases at V and 5 bases at J, leaving 8 bases unmatched. This CDR3 is CASSSRAGGPHEQYF. In DNA, the CDR3 is TGTGCCAGCAGCTCGAGAGCGGGAGGGCCCCACGAGCAGTACTTC.

The chain joins TRBV7-2 to TRBJ2-7, with 8 bases identical to TRBD1. The CDR3 spans 14 residues. Germline CDR1 reads SGHTA; CDR2 reads FQGNSA. Unmatched junction bases numbered 6, after V lost 5 bases and J lost 3 bases. Written as DNA, the CDR3 is TGTGCCAGCAGCCGGACAGGGAGCTTCTACGAGCAGTACTTC. Translating gives CASSRTGSFYEQYF.

The chain links TRBV5-1 to TRBJ2-4; a possible D gene is TRBD1 (5 bases). The germline V and J ends were trimmed by 4 bases and 7 bases, with 18 bases remaining between them. CDR3 length: 15 amino acids. CDR1 is SGHRS, CDR2 YFSETQ, per germline. CDR3 DNA sequence: TGCGCCAGCAGCAATTTTAACAGGCTAGGGAACATTCAGTACTTC. Translation gives CASSNFNRLGNIQYF.

V and J are TRBV4-2 and TRBJ2-1; D unresolved. The CDR3 length is 15 residues. Germline CDR1 and CDR2: LGHNA and YNFKEQ. V was shortened by 0 bases and J by 4 bases, with 10 bases between the two germline ends. The CDR3 nucleotides are TGTGCCAGCAGCCAAGATGGGGTTTTGTACAATGAGCAGTTCTTC. Its protein is CASSQDGVLYNEQFF.

About this clone: This same CDR3 is encoded by further DNA sequences in the sample. The chain couples TRBV5-1 to TRBJ2-7; D ambiguous. V shed 0 bases and J shed 0 bases, with 7 bases lying between them. CDR1 is SGHRS, CDR2 YFSETQ, per germline. CDR3 length: 14 residues. Here the CDR3 DNA reads TGCGCCAGCAGCTTGGCCGGCAGCTCCTACGAGCAGTACTTC. Amino acids: CASSLAGSSYEQYF.

The chain has TRBV4-1 and TRBJ2-4, with 7 nucleotides matching TRBD2. Per the germline V gene, CDR1 is MGHRA and CDR2 is YSYEKL. The CDR3 sequence is 17 residues long. V was clipped by 3 bases and J by 0 bases; unmatched bases: 8. Written as DNA, the CDR3 is TGCGCCAGCAGCCAGTCCCTAGCGGTACTAGCCAAAAACATTCAGTACTTC. It specifies CASSQSLAVLAKNIQYF.

The chain uses TRBV15 and TRBJ2-3, with TRBD2 matching 7 bases. The CDR3 is 15 amino acids. V shed 5 bases and J 5 bases; nucleotides not matched to a gene: 10. CDR1 is LNHNV and CDR2 is YYDKDF in the germline V gene (reference sequence). The CDR3 sequence is CATSRSGPGGDTQYF. In nucleotides, the CDR3 is TGTGCCACCAGCCGGTCGGGGCCGGGGGGAGATACGCAGTATTTT. Based on the CDR3 plus reference TRBV15 and TRBJ2-3, the full variable domain is DAMVIQNPRYQVTQFGKPVTLSCSQTLNHNVMYWYQQKSSQAPKLLFHYYDKDFNNEADTPDNFQSRRPNTSFCFLDIRSPGLGDTAMYLCATSRSGPGGDTQYFGPGTRLTVL.

This chain connects TRBV7-2 to TRBJ2-5; 14 nucleotides align to TRBD2. CDR1 and CDR2 from the germline V gene are SGHTA and FQGNSA. Losses at the gene ends were 5 bases for V and 1 base for J; bases not matched to a gene: 6. This CDR3 contains 17 residues. The CDR3 region is CASSNQGTSGSQETQYF. In DNA, the CDR3 is TGTGCCAGCAGCAACCAGGGGACTAGCGGGAGCCAAGAGACCCAGTACTTC.

The CDR3 DNA reads as TGTGCCAGTAGTAAGGGACAGAACACCGGGGAGCTGTTTTTT. Encoded protein: CASSKGQNTGELFF. The chain carries TRBV19 and TRBJ2-2, with D perhaps matching TRBD1 (6 bases). The V end lost 4 bases, the J end lost 1 base, and 7 bases lay between the germline ends. The CDR3 has 14 residues. Germline lookup yields CDR1 LNHDA and CDR2 SQIVND (reference sequence).

This chain connects TRBV7-3 to TRBJ2-2; tentatively, D is TRBD1 or TRBD2 (6 bases each). Trimming took off 4 bases at V and 0 bases at J, with 21 bases between the two ends. Germline values: CDR1 SGHTA, CDR2 FQGTGA. The CDR3 runs 19 residues. CDR3 in amino acids: CASSSRGPSFFANTGELFF. The CDR3 bases are TGTGCCAGCAGCTCCCGGGGGCCTAGCTTCTTCGCGAACACCGGGGAGCTGTTTTTT.

The CDR3 loop reads CASSQDGQGSGNTIYF. CDR3 DNA: TGCGCCAGCAGCCAAGATGGACAGGGATCTGGAAACACCATATATTTT. This rearrangement joins TRBV4-1 to TRBJ1-3, with 8 nucleotides matching TRBD1. This CDR3 contains 16 residues. V lost 0 bases and J lost 1; bases outside the gene matches: 2. Germline V gene lookup returns CDR1 MGHRA and CDR2 YSYEKL.